These 29 T cell receptor beta chains were all obtained from the same sample, sequenced in a study of T cells in Graves' hyperthyroidism and ophthalmopathy. The TCR beta CDR3 regions underwent amplification using RNA transcripts as the source. Using the HTBI primer set, a first-round RT-PCR was run on the TCR CDR3. Via MiXCR, TCRdb re-called the multiplex PCR reads, giving one row per CDR3 protein. Altogether about 720,000 distinct CDR3 sequences are present, 18% being singletons, with the ten largest covering over 15%. The specimen sequenced was blood. These receptors were taken from a woman in her fifties or sixties with Graves' hyperthyroidism that later progressed to Graves' ophthalmopathy.

This clonotype occurred a few times. CDR3 in DNA: TGTGCCACCAGCAGAGATATGTCGGAGGGTCAAGAGACCCAGTACTTC. It encodes CATSRDMSEGQETQYF. The chain couples TRBV15 to TRBJ2-5, with a possible D match to TRBD2 (6 bases). The CDR3 loop spans 16 amino acids. The V and J ends lost 0 bases and 2 bases respectively, with 13 bases between them. In germline, CDR1 is LNHNV, CDR2 YYDKDF (reference sequence).

The sample holds many counts of this clonotype. The chain links TRBV20-1 to TRBJ2-7; 7 nucleotides match TRBD1. With 1 base clipped from V and 0 bases from J, the junction kept 6 bases outside the gene matches. This CDR3 contains 15 residues. CDR1 is DFQATT and CDR2 is SNEGSKA in the germline V gene (reference sequence). The DNA of the CDR3 is TGCAGTGCTAGAGCGGACAGGCTGGTCTCCTACGAGCAGTACTTC. This translates into CSARADRLVSYEQYF.

This clonotype has at least ten counts. The gene calls are TRBV11-2 and TRBJ1-4; 7 bases agree with TRBD1. Germline loops: CDR1 SGHAT, CDR2 FQNNGV. The ends lost 6 bases at V and 4 bases at J; junction bases unmatched: 11. The length of the CDR3 is 16 residues. This CDR3 reads CASSPPGGEGNEKLFF. CDR3 nucleotides: TGTGCCAGCAGTCCCCCAGGGGGTGAAGGTAATGAAAAACTGTTTTTT.

This clonotype was found a few times. The V and J genes are TRBV7-9 and TRBJ1-1; D is perhaps TRBD1 (6 bases). Deletions cut 4 bases from V and 5 bases from J, with 20 bases between. The germline CDR1 and CDR2 sequences are SEHNR and FQNEAQ (reference sequence). The length of the CDR3 is 16 residues. CDR3 amino acids: CASSSTFQGKGTEAFF. The CDR3 DNA reads TGTGCCAGCAGCTCAACGTTCCAGGGGAAGGGGACTGAAGCTTTCTTT.

This clonotype was seen ten or more times. The rearrangement joins TRBV20-1 to TRBJ2-7; 8 bases align to TRBD1. The trim removed 2 bases at V and 4 bases at J, leaving 4 bases unmatched. CDR1 is DFQATT and CDR2 is SNEGSKA in the germline V gene (reference sequence). The CDR3 contains 13 residues. The CDR3 loop is CSARQGAYYEQYF. CDR3 nucleotide sequence: TGCAGTGCTAGACAGGGGGCCTATTACGAGCAGTACTTC.

In this sample, this clonotype turned up a few times. V is TRBV5-1 and J is TRBJ2-7, with D maybe TRBD1 (6 bases). The CDR3 sequence is 15 residues long. The germline V gene encodes CDR1 SGHRS and CDR2 YFSETQ. V was cut by 4 bases and J by 4 bases, with 18 bases left in between. The DNA of the CDR3 is TGCGCCAGCAGCCCTCAGCAGGGGTTGGGGTACGAGCAGTACTTC. Translating gives CASSPQQGLGYEQYF.

The table lists this clonotype with many counts. The V and J genes are TRBV29-1 and TRBJ1-1; no clear D gene. The CDR3 is 12 amino acids. V shed 3 bases and J shed 3 bases, with 8 bases lying between them. Germline V gene sequence: CDR1 SQVTM, CDR2 ANQGSEA. This CDR3 is CSVDLHHTEAFF. In nucleotides, the CDR3 is TGCAGCGTTGATCTACATCACACTGAAGCTTTCTTT. Full variable domain (outside the CDR3, taken from reference TRBV29-1 and TRBJ1-1): SAVISQKPSRDICQRGTSLTIQCQVDSQVTMMFWYRQQPGQSLTLIATANQGSEATYESGFVIDKFPISRPNLTFSTLTVSNMSPEDSSIYLCSVDLHHTEAFFGQGTRLTVV.

The rearrangement uses TRBV6-1 and TRBJ1-1; possibly TRBD1 for D (5 bases). The CDR3 consists of 11 residues. The germline V gene encodes CDR1 MNHNS and CDR2 SASEGT. V was trimmed by 11 bases and J by 11 bases, leaving 18 bases between them. The CDR3 protein is CARSPRDRAFF. In DNA form, the CDR3 reads TGTGCCCGAAGCCCCAGGGATCGTGCTTTCTTT.

The chain joins TRBV19 to TRBJ1-2; 9 nucleotides agree with TRBD1. Germline V lookup: CDR1 LNHDA, CDR2 SQIVND (reference sequence). CDR3 size: 11 residues. V was pared by 10 bases and J by 6 bases, with 3 bases of the junction left unmatched. The CDR3 DNA reads as TGTGCCACCAGGACAGGGGATGGCTACACCTTC. Its translation: CATRTGDGYTF.

This sequence joins TRBV4-1 and TRBJ2-2, with D tentatively TRBD2 (6 bases). The CDR3 is 17 residues long. Trimming removed 5 bases at V and 5 bases at J, with 21 bases between. Germline CDR1 MGHRA, CDR2 YSYEKL. DNA for the CDR3: TGCGCCAGCAGCTATGTACCGGGAGCCTATGAGACCGGGGAGCTGTTTTTT. It is translated as CASSYVPGAYETGELFF.

The sample holds a few counts of this clonotype. The genes are TRBV29-1 and TRBJ1-1; D is uncertain. The V end lost 6 bases, the J end lost 1 base, and 9 bases lay between the germline ends. Germline values: CDR1 SQVTM, CDR2 ANQGSEA. This CDR3 contains 12 residues. The CDR3 sequence is CSVLIKNTEAFF. In DNA, the CDR3 is TGCAGCGTCTTAATAAAGAACACTGAAGCTTTCTTT.

The sample holds a few counts of this clonotype. The chain is built from TRBV12-3 or TRBV12-4 and TRBJ2-3; no clear D gene. V was clipped by 6 bases and J by 0 bases, with 10 bases between them. This CDR3 is 14 amino acids long. The CDR3, as DNA: TGTGCCAGCAGACCTCTTACTAGCACAGATACGCAGTATTTT. Its translation is CASRPLTSTDTQYF.

This clonotype was seen a handful of times. The chain joins TRBV11-2 to TRBJ2-1; perhaps TRBD2 as D (6 bases). V lost 5 bases and J lost 8, with 16 bases in between. Germline lookup yields CDR1 SGHAT and CDR2 FQNNGV. The CDR3 extends over 14 amino acids. The CDR3 region is CASSPTGVRHEQFF. CDR3 DNA: TGTGCCAGCAGCCCAACGGGGGTTCGACATGAGCAGTTCTTC.

The V gene is TRBV7-9, the J gene TRBJ2-2; TRBD1 matches at 7 bases. Germline CDR1 reads SEHNR; CDR2 reads FQNEAQ (reference sequence). The CDR3 is made up of 14 amino acids. V shed 5 bases, J shed 6 bases, and the junction held 6 bases outside the gene matches. CDR3 in DNA: TGTGCCAGCAGCCGCCGGACAGGCCCCGGGGAGCTGTTTTTT. It codes for CASSRRTGPGELFF.

About this clonotype: Being one base from a much bigger clone, this may be a read error. The chain couples TRBV18 to TRBJ2-1; the D gene is possibly TRBD1 (6 bases). Germline loops: CDR1 KGHSH, CDR2 LQKENI. The CDR3 is 15 residues long. CDR3 loop: CASSPRGQTYNGQFF. The CDR3 bases are TGTGCCAGCTCACCACGGGGACAAACCTACAATGGGCAGTTCTTC.

In its sample, this clonotype was seen once. The CDR3 DNA reads TGTGCCAGCAGCCCTGCAACCTCACCTCCCTACGAGCAGTACTTC. Amino acid sequence: CASSPATSPPYEQYF. This rearrangement joins TRBV14 to TRBJ2-7; no reliable D call. The germline V and J ends were trimmed by 4 bases and 2 bases, with 15 bases remaining between them. The CDR3 is 15 residues long. CDR1 and CDR2 from the germline V gene are SGHDN and FVKESK. The full variable domain, rest sourced from reference TRBV14 and TRBJ2-7, is EAGVTQFPSHSVIEKGQTVTLRCDPISGHDNLYWYRRVMGKEIKFLLHFVKESKQDESGMPNNRFLAERTGGTYSTLKVQPAELEDSGVYFCASSPATSPPYEQYFGPGTRLTVT.

The V call is TRBV5-1, the J call TRBJ2-3, with a tentative D call TRBD1 (7 bases). Trimming pared 4 bases from V and 3 bases from J, leaving 18 bases between. CDR1 and CDR2 (germline): SGHRS, YFSETQ. This CDR3 is built from 16 residues. The CDR3 DNA reads TGCGCCAGCAGCCCGGGACAGTCGGGGGATACAGATACGCAGTATTTT. This codes for CASSPGQSGDTDTQYF.

This clonotype was found many times. The chain has TRBV7-8 and TRBJ1-1, with D hard to call. Per the germline V gene, CDR1 is SGHVS and CDR2 is FQNEAQ. This CDR3 has 15 residues. V lost 3 bases and J 4 bases, leaving 15 bases between the germline ends. The CDR3 loop is CASSFVANTGTEAFF. CDR3 DNA sequence: TGTGCCAGCAGCTTTGTCGCCAACACTGGCACTGAAGCTTTCTTT.

This clonotype was counted ten times or more. This rearrangement joins TRBV5-1 to TRBJ1-1; tentatively, D is TRBD1 (6 bases). Germline lookup yields CDR1 SGHRS and CDR2 YFSETQ. This CDR3 spans 16 amino acids. V was clipped by 2 bases and J by 0 bases, with 14 bases between them. The CDR3 spells CASSLRQVGMNTEAFF. Here the CDR3 DNA reads TGCGCCAGCAGCTTAAGACAGGTGGGAATGAACACTGAAGCTTTCTTT.

This clonotype was recorded many times. V usage is TRBV12-3 or TRBV12-4 and J usage is TRBJ1-5, with D unclear. The CDR3 is made up of 15 amino acids. Trimming pared 5 bases from V and 0 bases from J, leaving 11 bases between. The CDR3, as DNA: TGTGCCAGCAGTCCCGCGCAGAATAGCAATCAGCCCCAGCATTTT. It encodes CASSPAQNSNQPQHF.

The sample holds a few counts of this clonotype. The V and J genes are TRBV12-3 or TRBV12-4 and TRBJ2-1; 7 positions agree with TRBD1. The J segment lost 8 bases and the V segment lost 2 bases, leaving 6 bases of the junction unmatched. The CDR3 runs 14 residues. The CDR3 spells CASSLINRGDEQFF. In DNA, the CDR3 is TGTGCCAGCAGTTTAATTAACAGGGGTGATGAGCAGTTCTTC.

This clonotype came up many times. This sequence joins TRBV5-5 and TRBJ1-5; TRBD1 is a possible D gene (5 bases). The CDR3 covers 16 residues. Germline CDR1 and CDR2: SGHKS and YYEKEE (reference sequence). V lost 2 bases and J 5 bases, leaving 17 bases between the germline ends. Here the CDR3 DNA reads TGTGCCAGCAGCTTAATGGCAGGGACCCTCGATCAGCCCCAGCATTTT. Encoded protein: CASSLMAGTLDQPQHF.

This clonotype was seen only a few times. V is TRBV7-2 and J is TRBJ2-5, with TRBD1 matching 8 bases. V was clipped by 5 bases and J by 1 base; unmatched bases: 6. Germline CDR1 and CDR2: SGHTA and FQGNSA. This CDR3 is 15 amino acids long. This CDR3 reads CASSALGQVQETQYF. CDR3 DNA sequence: TGTGCCAGCAGCGCACTGGGACAGGTCCAAGAGACCCAGTACTTC.

This clonotype was detected many times. The rearrangement links TRBV2 to TRBJ2-1; no reliable D call. Between the trimmed V and J ends, which lost 8 bases and 0 bases, there was a span of 2 bases. Germline values: CDR1 SNHLY, CDR2 FYNNEI. The CDR3 extends over 11 amino acids. CDR3 DNA sequence: TGTGCCAGCGGCTCCTACAATGAGCAGTTCTTC. This codes for CASGSYNEQFF.

The V and J genes are TRBV19 and TRBJ1-4, with no clear D. The CDR3 spans 17 residues. V lost 6 bases, J lost 3 bases, and 20 bases lay in between. From germline, CDR1 is LNHDA and CDR2 SQIVND (reference sequence). DNA for the CDR3: TGTGCCAGTAGCCTACTCCCCGGCGCGTCTTCTAATGAAAAACTGTTTTTT. This encodes CASSLLPGASSNEKLFF.

This clonotype was counted ten times or more. This chain uses TRBV2 with TRBJ1-5, with 8 bases identical to TRBD1. This CDR3 has 14 amino acids. V dropped 4 bases and J dropped 5; count of bases not matched to a gene: 4. In germline, CDR1 is SNHLY, CDR2 FYNNEI. The CDR3 protein is CASSAQTGDQPQHF. The CDR3, as DNA: TGTGCCAGCAGTGCTCAGACAGGGGATCAGCCCCAGCATTTT.

The sample holds many counts of this clonotype. The V gene is TRBV5-1, the J gene TRBJ1-5; a possible D gene is TRBD1 (5 bases). Germline CDR1 reads SGHRS; CDR2 reads YFSETQ. Trimming pared 0 bases from V and 4 bases from J, leaving 11 bases between. The CDR3 contains 15 residues. The CDR3 DNA reads as TGCGCCAGCAGCTTGGAAGGGACTCGGAATCAGCCCCAGCATTTT. Translating it yields CASSLEGTRNQPQHF.

This clonotype has a handful of counts. Germline and junction disagree at one end, which may indicate a read error. This chain links TRBV6-9 with TRBJ1-4, with 7 bases identical to TRBD1. Germline V gene data show CDR1 as MNHGY and CDR2 as SVAAGI. The CDR3 spans 15 residues. For the CDR3, the DNA is TGTGCCAGCAGTTTCTCAGGACAGGCTAATGAAAAGCTGTTTTTT. This sequence encodes CASSFSGQANEKLFF.

Ten or more counts support this clonotype. The J gene is TRBJ2-7, the V gene TRBV11-2; D remains unclear. V lost 1 base, J lost 6 bases, and 10 bases lay in between. Germline assignment: CDR1 SGHAT and CDR2 FQNNGV. The CDR3 is made up of 13 amino acids. This chain's CDR3 is CASSLVVIPEQYF. CDR3 bases: TGTGCCAGCAGCTTAGTCGTAATCCCCGAGCAGTACTTC.